The 16 T cell receptor beta chains below come from one sample, sequenced in a study of cytomegalovirus exposure and HLA in healthy donors. Researchers ran the PCR with 60 Vbeta and 13 Jbeta primers. Clones were read by immunoSEQ multiplex PCR, and TCRdb kept only the in-frame ones, dropping some. Among under 300,000 clones listed, under 80% were seen once. Sequenced: PBMCs. Receptors originate from a female donor in good health and CMV-seronegative.

The rearrangement joins TRBV11-3 to TRBJ2-7, with TRBD2 matching 7 bases. V lost 5 bases to trimming and J lost 4 bases; unmatched junction nucleotides: 2. Germline CDR1 and CDR2: SGHNT and YENEEA. CDR3 length equals 12 residues. The CDR3 region is CASSPGGYEQYF. The CDR3 DNA is TGTGCCAGCAGCCCCGGGGGGTACGAGCAGTACTTC. The variable domain in full, completed from reference TRBV11-3 and TRBJ2-7, reads EAGVVQSPRYKIIEKKQPVAFWCNPISGHNTLYWYLQNLGQGPELLIRYENEEAVDDSQLPKDRFSAERLKGVDSTLKIQPAELGDSAVYLCASSPGGYEQYFGPGTRLTVT.

The V call is TRBV6-6, the J call TRBJ2-7; D is ambiguous. Germline V CDR1 and CDR2: MNHNY, SVGAGI (reference sequence). The length of the CDR3 is 13 residues. V dropped 5 bases and J dropped 6 bases, with 14 bases sitting between them. The CDR3 bases are TGTGCCAGCAGTCCAATACGGTGGTTCGAGCAGTACTTC. As protein: CASSPIRWFEQYF.

This clone was seen a handful of times. The V gene is TRBV27, the J gene TRBJ2-1; D gene unclear. The CDR3 is 14 residues long. V lost 2 bases and J lost 7, with 12 bases in between. The V gene's germline CDR1 is MNHEY and CDR2 SMNVEV (reference sequence). As DNA, the CDR3 is TGTGCCAGCAGTTTAGCGCCCTCTAGTAATGAGCAGTTCTTC. It codes for CASSLAPSSNEQFF.

V usage is TRBV7-2 and J usage is TRBJ1-1; maybe TRBD1 (6 bases). The CDR3 runs 13 residues. Deletions cut 6 bases from V and 1 base from J, with 9 bases between. Germline lookup yields CDR1 SGHTA and CDR2 FQGNSA. CDR3 nucleotide sequence: TGTGCCAGCAGGAGGGACACGAACACTGAAGCTTTCTTT. It is translated as CASRRDTNTEAFF.

This sequence joins TRBV9 and TRBJ2-5; the D gene is possibly TRBD1 (5 bases). V lost 3 bases and J 2 bases, leaving 5 bases between the germline ends. The CDR3 totals 12 residues. Germline V gene lookup returns CDR1 SGDLS and CDR2 YYNGEE. CDR3 DNA sequence: TGTGCCAGCAGCGGGACACAAGAGACCCAGTACTTC. Translation gives CASSGTQETQYF.

The chain joins TRBV5-1 to TRBJ2-1; 11 nucleotides align to TRBD2. From germline, CDR1 is SGHRS and CDR2 YFSETQ. The CDR3 has 15 residues. With 0 bases clipped from V and 9 bases from J, the junction kept 5 bases outside the gene matches. Written as DNA, the CDR3 is TGCGCCAGCAGCTTGGGACTAGCGGGACTCGTTGAGCAGTTCTTC. Translated, it gives CASSLGLAGLVEQFF.

This clone appeared once. The chain links TRBV18 to TRBJ2-7, with D maybe TRBD1 (5 bases). V was clipped by 0 bases and J by 3 bases, with 15 bases between them. The CDR3 has 16 amino acids. The germline CDR1 and CDR2 sequences are KGHSH and LQKENI. This chain's CDR3 is CASSPPSRQGYYEQYF. In DNA form, the CDR3 reads TGTGCCAGCTCACCACCGAGCCGGCAGGGTTACTACGAGCAGTACTTC.

The chain recombines TRBV6-1 with TRBJ1-1; 9 nucleotides line up with TRBD1. The V gene's germline CDR1 is MNHNS and CDR2 SASEGT. V dropped 10 bases and J dropped 7; count of bases not matched to a gene: 7. The CDR3 covers 12 residues. CDR3 coding DNA: TGTGCCATCGGGACAGGGCTTGGTGAAGCTTTCTTT. It is translated as CAIGTGLGEAFF.

The chain links TRBV5-4 to TRBJ2-7; weak D call: TRBD1 (7 bases). The germline V gene has CDR1 SGHNT and CDR2 YYREEE (reference sequence). The CDR3 runs 15 residues. V was clipped by 5 bases and J by 2 bases, with 17 bases between them. The CDR3 region is CASSPGGTLPYEQYF. The CDR3 nucleotides read TGTGCCAGCAGTCCAGGGGGGACCCTTCCCTACGAGCAGTACTTC.

A remark on this clone: The sample holds other DNA sequences that translate to the same CDR3. The chain couples TRBV6-5 to TRBJ2-7; D remains ambiguous. Per germline, CDR1 MNHEY and CDR2 SVGAGI. V was trimmed by 3 bases and J by 6 bases, leaving 6 bases between them. The CDR3 spans 11 residues. DNA for the CDR3: TGTGCCAGCAGTTATAGGAGCGAGCAGTACTTC. It yields the protein CASSYRSEQYF.

This clone has more than one count but fewer than ten. The gene calls are TRBV5-1 and TRBJ2-7; TRBD1 might be the D (6 bases). Between the trimmed V and J ends, which lost 4 bases and 4 bases, there was a span of 18 bases. Germline CDR1 and CDR2: SGHRS and YFSETQ. This CDR3 spans 15 amino acids. The CDR3 DNA follows: TGCGCCAGCAGCCCGGGGCCAGGGGACCATTACGAGCAGTACTTC. Its translation is CASSPGPGDHYEQYF.

The rearrangement uses TRBV19 and TRBJ2-3, with 15 bases matching TRBD2. The CDR3 consists of 19 residues. V lost 3 bases, J lost 3 bases, and 10 bases stayed unmatched. Looked up from germline, CDR1 is LNHDA and CDR2 is SQIVND (reference sequence). The CDR3, as DNA: TGTGCCAGTAGTATTCTCCCAGGGACTAGCGGGAGGAATACAGATACGCAGTATTTT. Its protein is CASSILPGTSGRNTDTQYF.

The genes are TRBV2 and TRBJ2-6; no clear D gene. The CDR3 is 14 residues long. Germline V gene data show CDR1 as SNHLY and CDR2 as FYNNEI. V lost 7 bases, J lost 0 bases, and 7 bases lay in between. The CDR3 protein is CASTGSSGANVLTF. CDR3 DNA: TGTGCCAGCACGGGTTCCTCTGGGGCCAACGTCCTGACTTTC.

This clone was found once. The chain carries TRBV7-2 and TRBJ1-1, with D unresolved. The CDR3 has 15 amino acids. The germline V gene encodes CDR1 SGHTA and CDR2 FQGNSA. Trimming took off 5 bases at V and 4 bases at J, with 17 bases between the two ends. CDR3 residues: CASSILGSPATEAFF. DNA of the CDR3: TGTGCCAGCAGCATACTCGGGTCTCCGGCCACTGAAGCTTTCTTT.

Concerning this clone: Other DNA sequences of this sample code for an identical CDR3. The CDR3 here is CASSYPIGPGGTEAFF. The CDR3 nucleotides read TGTGCCAGCAGTTACCCTATTGGGCCGGGGGGCACTGAAGCTTTCTTT. The chain links TRBV6-6 to TRBJ1-1; D is possibly TRBD1 (5 bases). Germline V lookup: CDR1 MNHNY, CDR2 SVGAGI (reference sequence). This CDR3 comprises 16 residues. V was pared by 2 bases and J by 4 bases, with 17 bases between.

The chain recombines TRBV27 with TRBJ2-3; 8 bases line up with TRBD1. Trimming took 6 bases from V and 4 from J; bases not matched to a gene: 6. This CDR3 is 14 amino acids long. Germline V gives CDR1 MNHEY, CDR2 SMNVEV (reference sequence). DNA of the CDR3: TGTGCCAGCAGGAGACAGGGGATGTCAGATACGCAGTATTTT. Amino acids: CASRRQGMSDTQYF.